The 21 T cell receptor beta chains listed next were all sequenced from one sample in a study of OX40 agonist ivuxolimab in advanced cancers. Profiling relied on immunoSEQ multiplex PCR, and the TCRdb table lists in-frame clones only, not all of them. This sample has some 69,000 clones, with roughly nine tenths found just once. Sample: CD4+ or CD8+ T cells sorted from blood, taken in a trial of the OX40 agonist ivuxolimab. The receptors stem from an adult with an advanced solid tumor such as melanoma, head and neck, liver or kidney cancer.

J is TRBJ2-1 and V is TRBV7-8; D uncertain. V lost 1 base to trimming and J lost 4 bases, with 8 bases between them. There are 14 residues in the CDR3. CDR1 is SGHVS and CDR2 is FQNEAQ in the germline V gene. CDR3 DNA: TGTGCCAGCAGCTTAGAACGGATTTACAATGAGCAGTTCTTC. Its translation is CASSLERIYNEQFF.

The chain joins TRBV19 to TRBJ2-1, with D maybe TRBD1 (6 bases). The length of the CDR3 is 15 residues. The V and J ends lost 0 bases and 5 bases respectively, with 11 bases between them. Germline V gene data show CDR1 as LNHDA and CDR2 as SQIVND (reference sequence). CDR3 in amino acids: CASSIEGAANNEQFF. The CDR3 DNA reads TGTGCCAGTAGTATAGAGGGGGCGGCAAACAATGAGCAGTTCTTC.

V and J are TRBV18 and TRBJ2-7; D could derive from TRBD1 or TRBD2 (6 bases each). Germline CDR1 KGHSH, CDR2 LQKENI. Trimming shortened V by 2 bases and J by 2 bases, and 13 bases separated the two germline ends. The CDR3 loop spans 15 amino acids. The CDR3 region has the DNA TGTGCCAGCTCACCATTTGGGGGGACAACCTACGAGCAGTACTTC. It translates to CASSPFGGTTYEQYF.

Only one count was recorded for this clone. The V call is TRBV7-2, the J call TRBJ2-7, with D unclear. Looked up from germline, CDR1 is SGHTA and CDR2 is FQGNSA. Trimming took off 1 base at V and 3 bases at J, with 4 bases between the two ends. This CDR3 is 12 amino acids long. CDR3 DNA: TGTGCCAGCAGCTTAGACCACTACGAGCAGTACTTC. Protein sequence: CASSLDHYEQYF.

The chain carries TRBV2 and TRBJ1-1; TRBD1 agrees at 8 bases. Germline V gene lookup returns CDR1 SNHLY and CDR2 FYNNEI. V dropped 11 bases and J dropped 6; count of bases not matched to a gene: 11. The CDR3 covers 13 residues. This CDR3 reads CASQAGGLPEAFF. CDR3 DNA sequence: TGTGCCTCCCAGGCAGGGGGCCTGCCTGAAGCTTTCTTT.

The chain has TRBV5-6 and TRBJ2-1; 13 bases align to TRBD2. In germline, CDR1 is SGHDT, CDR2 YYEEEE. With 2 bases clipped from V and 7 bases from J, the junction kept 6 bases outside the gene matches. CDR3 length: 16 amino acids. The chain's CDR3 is CASSFTTSGRKNEQFF. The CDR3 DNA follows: TGTGCCAGCAGCTTTACGACTAGCGGGAGGAAGAATGAGCAGTTCTTC.

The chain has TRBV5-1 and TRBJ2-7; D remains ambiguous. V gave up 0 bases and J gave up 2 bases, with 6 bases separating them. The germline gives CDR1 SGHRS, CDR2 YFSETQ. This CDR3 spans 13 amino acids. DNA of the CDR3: TGCGCCAGCAGCTTGGGAGATCCCTACGAGCAGTACTTC. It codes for CASSLGDPYEQYF. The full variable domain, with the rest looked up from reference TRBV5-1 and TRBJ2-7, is KAGVTQTPRYLIKTRGQQVTLSCSPISGHRSVSWYQQTPGQGLQFLFEYFSETQRNKGNFPGRFSGRQFSNSRSEMNVSTLELGDSALYLCASSLGDPYEQYFGPGTRLTVT.

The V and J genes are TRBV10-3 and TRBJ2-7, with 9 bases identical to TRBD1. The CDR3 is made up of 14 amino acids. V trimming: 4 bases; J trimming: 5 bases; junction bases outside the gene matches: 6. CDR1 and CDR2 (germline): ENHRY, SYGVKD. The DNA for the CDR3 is TGTGCCATCAGTGGGGGGACAGGGCCCCACGAGCAGTACTTC. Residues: CAISGGTGPHEQYF.

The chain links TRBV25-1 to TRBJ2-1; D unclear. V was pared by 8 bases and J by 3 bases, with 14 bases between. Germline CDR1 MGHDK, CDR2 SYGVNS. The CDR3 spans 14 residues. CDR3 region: CASGRVGVYNEQFF. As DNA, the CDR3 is TGTGCCAGCGGAAGGGTTGGAGTCTACAATGAGCAGTTCTTC.

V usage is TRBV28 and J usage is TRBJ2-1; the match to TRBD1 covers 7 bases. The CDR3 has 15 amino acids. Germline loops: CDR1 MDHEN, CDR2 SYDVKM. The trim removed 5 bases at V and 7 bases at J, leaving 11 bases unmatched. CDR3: CASSPHQGVINEQFF. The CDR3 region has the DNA TGTGCCAGCAGTCCCCATCAGGGGGTAATTAATGAGCAGTTCTTC.

The CDR3 loop is CASSSAGQGRGTEAFF. Written as DNA, the CDR3 is TGTGCCAGCTCATCAGCGGGACAGGGTAGGGGCACTGAAGCTTTCTTT. This chain joins TRBV18 and TRBJ1-1, with TRBD1 matching over 9 bases. Germline V lookup: CDR1 KGHSH, CDR2 LQKENI. Losses at the gene ends were 5 bases for V and 4 bases for J; bases not matched to a gene: 11. This CDR3 region has 16 residues.

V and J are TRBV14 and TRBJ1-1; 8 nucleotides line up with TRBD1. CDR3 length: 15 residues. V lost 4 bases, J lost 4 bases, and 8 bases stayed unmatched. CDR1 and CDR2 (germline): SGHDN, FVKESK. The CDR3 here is CASSRHRGGGTEAFF. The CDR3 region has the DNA TGTGCCAGCAGCCGACACAGGGGGGGAGGCACTGAAGCTTTCTTT.

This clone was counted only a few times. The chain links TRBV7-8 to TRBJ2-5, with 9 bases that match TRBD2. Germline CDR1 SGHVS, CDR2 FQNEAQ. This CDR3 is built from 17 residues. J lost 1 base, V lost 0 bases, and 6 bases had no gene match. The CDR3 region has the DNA TGTGCCAGCAGCTTAGCGTCTCTGGGACTAGCCCAAGAGACCCAGTACTTC. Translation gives CASSLASLGLAQETQYF.

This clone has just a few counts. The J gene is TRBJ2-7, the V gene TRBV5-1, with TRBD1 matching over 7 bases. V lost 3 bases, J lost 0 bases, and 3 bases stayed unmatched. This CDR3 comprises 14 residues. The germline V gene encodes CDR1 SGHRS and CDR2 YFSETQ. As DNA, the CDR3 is TGCGCCAGCAGCTGGGGACAGTACTCCTACGAGCAGTACTTC. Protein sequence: CASSWGQYSYEQYF.

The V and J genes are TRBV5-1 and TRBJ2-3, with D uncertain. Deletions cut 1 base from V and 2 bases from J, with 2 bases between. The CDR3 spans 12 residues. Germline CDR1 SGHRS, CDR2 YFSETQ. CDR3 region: CASSLLTDTQYF. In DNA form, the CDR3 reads TGCGCCAGCAGCTTGCTCACAGATACGCAGTATTTT. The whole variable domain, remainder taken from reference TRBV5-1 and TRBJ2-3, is KAGVTQTPRYLIKTRGQQVTLSCSPISGHRSVSWYQQTPGQGLQFLFEYFSETQRNKGNFPGRFSGRQFSNSRSEMNVSTLELGDSALYLCASSLLTDTQYFGPGTRLTVL.

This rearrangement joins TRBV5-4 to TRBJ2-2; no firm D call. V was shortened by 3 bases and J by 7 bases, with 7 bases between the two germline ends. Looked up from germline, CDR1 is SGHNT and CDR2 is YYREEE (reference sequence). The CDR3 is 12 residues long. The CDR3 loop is CASSWPVGELFF. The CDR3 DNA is TGTGCCAGCAGCTGGCCGGTCGGGGAGCTGTTTTTT.

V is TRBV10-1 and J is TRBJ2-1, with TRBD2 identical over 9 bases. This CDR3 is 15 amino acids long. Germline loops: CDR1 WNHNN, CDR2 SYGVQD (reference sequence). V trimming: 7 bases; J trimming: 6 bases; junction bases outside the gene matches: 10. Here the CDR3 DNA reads TGCGCCAGCAATACGGGGCGGGAGGGTCCCAATGAGCAGTTCTTC. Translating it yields CASNTGREGPNEQFF.

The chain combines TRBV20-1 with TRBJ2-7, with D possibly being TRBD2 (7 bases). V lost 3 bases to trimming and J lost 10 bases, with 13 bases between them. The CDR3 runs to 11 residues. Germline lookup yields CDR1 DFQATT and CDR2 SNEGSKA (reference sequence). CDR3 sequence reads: CSARKGEGQYF. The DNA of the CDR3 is TGCAGTGCTAGGAAGGGGGAGGGACAGTACTTC.

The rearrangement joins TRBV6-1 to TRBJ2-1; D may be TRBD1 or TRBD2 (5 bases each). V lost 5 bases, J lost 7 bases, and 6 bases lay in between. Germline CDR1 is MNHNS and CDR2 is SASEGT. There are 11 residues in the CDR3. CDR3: CASSWGNEQFF. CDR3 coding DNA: TGTGCCAGCAGTTGGGGGAATGAGCAGTTCTTC.

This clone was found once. CDR3 amino acids: CASSPRPGLAGVGGYEQYF. For the CDR3, the DNA is TGTGCCAGCTCACCAAGACCGGGACTAGCGGGAGTGGGGGGATACGAGCAGTACTTC. The gene calls are TRBV18 and TRBJ2-7; 14 bases match TRBD2. V lost 2 bases and J lost 4; bases outside the gene matches: 13. The CDR3 length is 19 residues. Germline CDR1 KGHSH, CDR2 LQKENI.

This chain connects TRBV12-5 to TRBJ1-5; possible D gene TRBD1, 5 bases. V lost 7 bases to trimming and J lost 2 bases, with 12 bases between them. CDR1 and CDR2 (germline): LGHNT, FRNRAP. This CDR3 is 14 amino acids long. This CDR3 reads CASAPTVGNQPQHF. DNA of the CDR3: TGTGCTAGTGCCCCGACAGTGGGCAATCAGCCCCAGCATTTT.